Each of the 3 T cell receptor beta chains below was sequenced from the same sample in a study of blood T cells in healthy people across ages. The use of a sample-barcoded 5' primer and a J-beta primer mix characterized a second PCR of roughly 7 to 11 cycles. MiXCR was run by TCRdb on the 5' RACE reads, yielding one entry per CDR3 protein. The sample lists over 600,000 distinct CDR3 sequences; less than 45% were seen once. Input material: blood. The receptors come from a man at least 80 years old in good health.

This clonotype appeared a single time. The chain joins TRBV12-3 or TRBV12-4 to TRBJ2-5, with 8 bases identical to TRBD1. TRBJ2-1 explains the end of the DNA better; the J call may be wrong. The CDR3 extends over 15 amino acids. This chain's CDR3 is CASSHRQGWQETQFF. Written as DNA, the CDR3 is TGTGCCAGCAGTCATAGACAGGGGTGGCAAGAGACCCAGTTCTTC.

This clonotype has ten or more counts. This rearrangement joins TRBV7-9 to TRBJ2-4; maybe TRBD2 (6 bases). CDR1 and CDR2 (germline): SEHNR, FQNEAQ (reference sequence). Trimming took 6 bases from V and 7 from J, leaving 10 bases between them. The CDR3 sequence is 12 residues long. CDR3 sequence reads: CASSRESNIQYF. The CDR3 DNA reads as TGTGCCAGCAGTCGGGAGTCCAACATTCAGTACTTC.

V and J are TRBV3-1 and TRBJ1-6; D remains ambiguous. Germline V gives CDR1 LGHDT, CDR2 YNNKEL (reference sequence). CDR3 length: 12 amino acids. V was clipped by 0 bases and J by 9 bases, with 3 bases between them. The CDR3: CASSQDFSPLHF. The CDR3 nucleotides read TGTGCCAGCAGCCAAGATTTTTCACCCCTCCACTTT.